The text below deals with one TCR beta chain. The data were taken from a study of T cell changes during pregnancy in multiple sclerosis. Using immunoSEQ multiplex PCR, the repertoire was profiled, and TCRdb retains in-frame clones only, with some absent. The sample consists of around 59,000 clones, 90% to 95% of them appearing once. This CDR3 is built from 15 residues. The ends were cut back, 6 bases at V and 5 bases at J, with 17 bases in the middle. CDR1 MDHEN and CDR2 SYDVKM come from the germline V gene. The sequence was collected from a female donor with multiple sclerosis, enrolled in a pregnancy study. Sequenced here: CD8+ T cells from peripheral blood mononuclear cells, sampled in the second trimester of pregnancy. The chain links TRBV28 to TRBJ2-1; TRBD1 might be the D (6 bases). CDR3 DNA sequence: TGTGCCAGCAGCTCAACCCCGGGACAACACAATGAGCAGTTCTTC. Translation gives CASSSTPGQHNEQFF.